The next 32 T cell receptor beta chains were all read from a single sample in a study of STAT3 mutations in large granular lymphocyte leukemia. The study, taken as a whole, reports: At least one immunodominant TCR beta clonotype appeared in every T-cell large granular lymphocyte leukemia patient.

Only in-frame clones appear in the TCRdb table, and some are missing; sequencing was by immunoSEQ multiplex PCR. This sample has roughly 1,500 clones, with more than 65% found just once. Their specific antigens are unknown. The material sequenced was peripheral blood mononuclear cells. These receptors were obtained from a woman in her seventies with T-cell large granular lymphocyte leukemia. Some clones in this sample may be carry-over from other donors' samples.

This clone is deemed large. The J gene is TRBJ1-1, the V gene TRBV5-6; D gene uncertain. Germline assignment: CDR1 SGHDT and CDR2 YYEEEE. Trimming cost V 0 bases and J 0 bases, with 9 bases left between them. The CDR3 is made up of 15 amino acids. Here the CDR3 DNA reads TGTGCCAGCAGCTTGGATATGGGAATGAACACTGAAGCTTTCTTT. Encoded protein: CASSLDMGMNTEAFF.

In DNA form, the CDR3 reads TGTGCCTGGAGTAACTGGGGGGCTAGGGGTGATGGCTACACCTTC. It codes for CAWSNWGARGDGYTF. This chain connects TRBV30 to TRBJ1-2; D may be TRBD1 (6 bases). V lost 2 bases and J lost 6, with 19 bases in between. The CDR3 consists of 15 residues. Germline CDR1 GTSNPN, CDR2 SVGIG (reference sequence).

V gene TRBV7-9 combines with J gene TRBJ1-5, with D maybe TRBD1 (6 bases). The V end lost 5 bases, the J end lost 6 bases, and 14 bases lay between the germline ends. Germline lookup yields CDR1 SEHNR and CDR2 FQNEAQ (reference sequence). The CDR3 runs to 14 residues. As DNA, the CDR3 is TGTGCCAGCAGCCCCACAGGGTGGGGTCAGCCCCAGCATTTT. Amino acid sequence: CASSPTGWGQPQHF.

The chain recombines TRBV7-2 with TRBJ1-1; D possibly corresponds to TRBD1 (5 bases). The ends were cut back, 0 bases at V and 10 bases at J, with 18 bases in the middle. This CDR3 comprises 15 residues. The germline V gene encodes CDR1 SGHTA and CDR2 FQGNSA. The CDR3 is CASSLAVRDVAGAFF. The CDR3 DNA reads TGTGCCAGCAGCTTAGCAGTCAGGGATGTCGCGGGAGCTTTCTTT.

This clone showed up just a few times. This chain links TRBV25-1 with TRBJ1-2, with D possibly being TRBD1 (5 bases). CDR1 is MGHDK and CDR2 is SYGVNS in the germline V gene. The CDR3 has 14 amino acids. V lost 0 bases, J lost 6 bases, and 11 bases lay in between. For the CDR3, the DNA is TGTGCCAGCAGTGAATATGGGGAGGGGCATGGCTACACCTTC. Amino acids: CASSEYGEGHGYTF.

CDR3 in DNA: TGTGCCAGCAGCGGTTGGACAGGGGGCCAGCCCCAGCATTTT. Its translation is CASSGWTGGQPQHF. The gene calls are TRBV9 and TRBJ1-5, with 11 nucleotides matching TRBD1. Losses at the gene ends were 3 bases for V and 7 bases for J; bases not matched to a gene: 3. The CDR3 has 14 amino acids. Germline CDR1 and CDR2: SGDLS and YYNGEE.

V and J are TRBV6-6 and TRBJ2-7; either TRBD1 or TRBD2 may fit D (5 bases each). Germline V gives CDR1 MNHNY, CDR2 SVGAGI (reference sequence). CDR3 length: 13 residues. V was trimmed by 7 bases and J by 6 bases, leaving 16 bases between them. The CDR3, as DNA: TGTGCCAGCACTCGCAGCAGGGAGTTCGAGCAGTACTTC. Translated: CASTRSREFEQYF.

The chain has TRBV6-5 and TRBJ1-2, with 8 nucleotides matching TRBD1. Germline V gene data show CDR1 as MNHEY and CDR2 as SVGAGI. Unmatched junction bases numbered 7, after V lost 3 bases and J lost 10 bases. CDR3 length: 13 residues. The CDR3 DNA reads as TGTGCCAGCAGTTATCATCGGACAGGGTACTACACCTTC. Translated: CASSYHRTGYYTF.

The V call is TRBV6-5, the J call TRBJ1-1, with D uncertain. The CDR3 extends over 13 amino acids. CDR1 is MNHEY, CDR2 SVGAGI, per germline. The germline V and J ends were trimmed by 6 bases and 5 bases, with 13 bases remaining between them. CDR3 in DNA: TGTGCCAGCAGCCGCGGGAGGCGGACTGAAGCTTTCTTT. This gives the protein CASSRGRRTEAFF.

This chain joins TRBV5-1 and TRBJ2-7; D is ambiguous. CDR3 size: 15 residues. Germline V gene data show CDR1 as SGHRS and CDR2 as YFSETQ. Trimming removed 0 bases from V and 5 bases from J, with 15 bases in between. Written as DNA, the CDR3 is TGCGCCAGCAGCTTGGGGCAGCCACCCTACAACGAGCAGTACTTC. Translation: CASSLGQPPYNEQYF.

By proportion, this clone is large (0.1 to 1%). The chain has TRBV5-5 and TRBJ1-5, with a weak D call TRBD1 (5 bases). Germline CDR1 reads SGHKS; CDR2 reads YYEKEE (reference sequence). The CDR3 is made up of 13 amino acids. The V and J ends lost 0 bases and 7 bases respectively, with 8 bases between them. The DNA of the CDR3 is TGTGCCAGCAGCTTGGTTGCAGGGCAGCCCCAGCATTTT. Translating it yields CASSLVAGQPQHF.

The V call is TRBV5-1, the J call TRBJ2-5; D not certain. Germline CDR1 and CDR2: SGHRS and YFSETQ. The CDR3 runs 14 residues. Trimming took 1 base from V and 1 from J, leaving 8 bases between them. Here the CDR3 DNA reads TGCGCCAGCAGCTTGTTCAGCGCCCAAGAGACCCAGTACTTC. This translates into CASSLFSAQETQYF.

The gene calls are TRBV6-5 and TRBJ1-3, with no clear D. Trimming stripped 6 bases from V and 0 bases from J, with 12 bases between. Germline V CDR1 and CDR2: MNHEY, SVGAGI. The CDR3 runs 15 residues. The CDR3 loop is CASSRSLGSGNTIYF. Here the CDR3 DNA reads TGTGCCAGCAGCCGCTCCTTGGGCTCTGGAAACACCATATATTTT.

The rearrangement uses TRBV21-1 and TRBJ2-7; TRBD1, the D gene given by the table, was not confirmed from the DNA. TRBV21-1 is a known pseudogene. CDR3 size: 15 residues. The CDR3 loop reads CASSKEGAVLNEQYF. CDR3 DNA sequence: TGTGCCAGCAGCAAAGAGGGGGCAGTTCTAAACGAGCAGTACTTC.

The chain employs TRBV5-1 and TRBJ2-3, with 11 bases matching TRBD2. This CDR3 has 16 amino acids. Germline lookup yields CDR1 SGHRS and CDR2 YFSETQ. The ends lost 5 bases at V and 2 bases at J; junction bases unmatched: 7. The CDR3 sequence is CASRAGTSGFTDTQYF. CDR3 coding DNA: TGCGCCAGCAGAGCCGGGACTAGCGGTTTCACAGATACGCAGTATTTT. Using reference TRBV5-1 and TRBJ2-3 for the parts outside the CDR3, the full variable domain is KAGVTQTPRYLIKTRGQQVTLSCSPISGHRSVSWYQQTPGQGLQFLFEYFSETQRNKGNFPGRFSGRQFSNSRSEMNVSTLELGDSALYLCASRAGTSGFTDTQYFGPGTRLTVL.

The chain has TRBV15 and TRBJ1-5, with TRBD1 as a possible D gene (6 bases). This CDR3 region has 14 residues. Germline assignment: CDR1 LNHNV and CDR2 YYDKDF (reference sequence). V lost 3 bases and J 10 bases, leaving 16 bases between the germline ends. Written as DNA, the CDR3 is TGTGCCACCAGCAGTATAGACAGGACTGGACCCCAGCATTTT. Encoded protein: CATSSIDRTGPQHF.

V usage is TRBV5-1 and J usage is TRBJ1-1, with 8 bases identical to TRBD1. The length of the CDR3 is 13 residues. J was trimmed by 8 bases and V by 8 bases; bases with no gene match: 11. Germline-derived CDR1 and CDR2 are SGHRS and YFSETQ. Here the CDR3 DNA reads TGCGCCAGTCGCCGGGACAGGCTAGAAGAAGCTTTCTTT. Its translation is CASRRDRLEEAFF.

Concerning this clone: One end of the junction fails to match germline, which may point to a read error. J is TRBJ2-1 and V is TRBV29-1; 7 bases are a match to TRBD1. The germline CDR1 and CDR2 sequences are SQVTM and ANQGSEA. This CDR3 spans 13 amino acids. The CDR3 DNA is TGCAGCGCTGAAAGACAGGGCTTCACTGAGCAGTTCTTC. As protein: CSAERQGFTEQFF.

The chain uses TRBV5-5 and TRBJ2-1; TRBD1 matches 9 bases. V dropped 4 bases and J dropped 8; count of bases not matched to a gene: 10. The CDR3 totals 15 residues. CDR1 is SGHKS, CDR2 YYEKEE, per germline (reference sequence). This CDR3 is CASSRTGGAVDEQFF. DNA for the CDR3: TGTGCCAGCAGCCGAACAGGGGGCGCAGTGGATGAGCAGTTCTTC.

This chain links TRBV7-9 with TRBJ2-5; 12 bases map to TRBD2. The CDR3 loop spans 15 amino acids. The ends lost 6 bases at V and 1 base at J; junction bases unmatched: 3. Germline CDR1 SEHNR, CDR2 FQNEAQ (reference sequence). This CDR3 is CASSRLAGVQETQYF. CDR3 DNA: TGTGCCAGCAGTCGACTAGCGGGGGTCCAAGAGACCCAGTACTTC.

V is TRBV30 and J is TRBJ1-5; a weak D match, TRBD1 (5 bases). V lost 2 bases and J 11 bases, leaving 13 bases between the germline ends. The V gene's germline CDR1 is GTSNPN and CDR2 SVGIG (reference sequence). The CDR3 consists of 12 residues. The CDR3 DNA reads as TGTGCCTGGAGTAGGGACCGGGGGACCCAGCATTTT. Translating gives CAWSRDRGTQHF.

J is TRBJ2-3 and V is TRBV20-1, with no clear D. The CDR3 loop spans 11 amino acids. Trimming removed 0 bases from V and 6 bases from J, with 4 bases in between. Per germline, CDR1 DFQATT and CDR2 SNEGSKA (reference sequence). CDR3 DNA: TGCAGTGCTAGAGATCGCGATACGCAGTATTTT. This translates into CSARDRDTQYF.

The gene calls are TRBV7-2 and TRBJ2-3; weak D call: TRBD2 (5 bases). Per the germline V gene, CDR1 is SGHTA and CDR2 is FQGNSA. V was trimmed by 2 bases and J by 2 bases, leaving 11 bases between them. The CDR3 runs to 15 residues. The CDR3 DNA sequence: TGTGCCAGCAGCTTAAGAGGGATCATCACAGATACGCAGTATTTT. Translation gives CASSLRGIITDTQYF.

This clone was picked up a small number of times. The J gene is TRBJ1-1, the V gene TRBV7-8; a weak D match, TRBD1 (5 bases). CDR1 and CDR2 (germline): SGHVS, FQNEAQ. This CDR3 contains 15 residues. Trimming pared 5 bases from V and 1 base from J, leaving 14 bases between. CDR3 nucleotides: TGTGCCAGCAGCCTCAGAAGGACAAAGAACACTGAAGCTTTCTTT. Its protein product is CASSLRRTKNTEAFF.

In nucleotides, the CDR3 is TGCAGCGTTGAAATGGGAGTCTCCTACGAGCAGTACTTC. It specifies CSVEMGVSYEQYF. This chain joins TRBV29-1 and TRBJ2-7; TRBD2 might be the D (5 bases). The CDR3 length is 13 residues. Germline values: CDR1 SQVTM, CDR2 ANQGSEA. V was cut by 2 bases and J by 0 bases, with 8 bases left in between.

V usage is TRBV5-4 and J usage is TRBJ1-5; perhaps TRBD1 as D (5 bases). Trimming took 3 bases from V and 3 from J, leaving 13 bases between them. The CDR3 sequence is 15 residues long. Germline lookup yields CDR1 SGHNT and CDR2 YYREEE (reference sequence). The CDR3 bases are TGTGCCAGCAGCTCCGGGGGGGAGCTCAATCAGCCCCAGCATTTT. It codes for CASSSGGELNQPQHF.

The chain couples TRBV5-8 to TRBJ1-4, with TRBD1 matching 9 bases. The germline V gene has CDR1 SGHTS and CDR2 YDEGEE. With 7 bases clipped from V and 0 bases from J, the junction kept 7 bases outside the gene matches. The CDR3 covers 16 residues. As DNA, the CDR3 is TGTGCCAGCGGACTCGGACAGGGGACAACTAATGAAAAACTGTTTTTT. Its translation: CASGLGQGTTNEKLFF.

The chain couples TRBV25-1 to TRBJ1-1, with D unclear. CDR3 length: 12 residues. Germline loops: CDR1 MGHDK, CDR2 SYGVNS. V lost 6 bases and J lost 3, with 8 bases in between. The CDR3 loop reads CASRFSDTEAFF. For the CDR3, the DNA is TGTGCCAGCAGGTTCTCGGACACTGAAGCTTTCTTT.

The chain has TRBV6-5 and TRBJ1-2, with D hard to call. This CDR3 region has 13 residues. The germline V gene encodes CDR1 MNHEY and CDR2 SVGAGI. Trimming took off 0 bases at V and 4 bases at J, with 6 bases between the two ends. The CDR3 here is CASSYSGPYGYTF. Here the CDR3 DNA reads TGTGCCAGCAGTTACTCTGGGCCCTATGGCTACACCTTC.

The gene calls are TRBV18 and TRBJ1-2; perhaps TRBD1 as D (5 bases). The length of the CDR3 is 13 residues. Germline V gene sequence: CDR1 KGHSH, CDR2 LQKENI. V was trimmed by 3 bases and J by 4 bases, leaving 9 bases between them. The CDR3 here is CASSPDKSYGYTF. CDR3 DNA sequence: TGTGCCAGCTCACCGGACAAATCCTATGGCTACACCTTC.

This chain joins TRBV27 and TRBJ1-5; possible D gene TRBD1, 6 bases. This CDR3 has 14 residues. Germline CDR1 and CDR2: MNHEY and SMNVEV (reference sequence). The germline V and J ends were trimmed by 5 bases and 5 bases, with 13 bases remaining between them. The CDR3 bases are TGTGCCAGCAGTGGAGGGACAAAGGATCAGCCCCAGCATTTT. This gives the protein CASSGGTKDQPQHF.

The chain uses TRBV25-1 and TRBJ1-4, with 11 bases matching TRBD1. The germline gives CDR1 MGHDK, CDR2 SYGVNS. This CDR3 has 14 residues. The junction had 5 bases not matched to a gene; V was cut back by 7 bases and J by 7 bases. The CDR3 loop is CASTGTGGAEKLFF. For the CDR3, the DNA is TGTGCCAGCACCGGGACAGGGGGGGCTGAAAAACTGTTTTTT.